This T cell receptor beta chain was documented in a study of cytomegalovirus exposure and HLA in healthy donors. Primers for the PCR totalled 60 Vbeta and 13 Jbeta. Produced via immunoSEQ multiplex PCR; TCRdb's table is partial and in-frame only. The table lists around 190,000 clones, approximately 80% of them singletons, with 2.9% in the top ten. The receptor was derived from a woman in her twenties or thirties in good health and CMV-seronegative. The sequenced material came from PBMCs.

This CDR3 reads CASSRGGGRVDSRGNTIYF. The CDR3 DNA sequence: TGTGCCAGCAGCCGGGGGGGCGGCAGGGTGGATTCACGAGGAAACACCATATATTTT. The chain has TRBV7-6 and TRBJ1-3; D may be TRBD1 (6 bases). This CDR3 has 19 residues. V lost 5 bases, J lost 4 bases, and 27 bases lay in between. From germline, CDR1 is SGHVS and CDR2 FNYEAQ.